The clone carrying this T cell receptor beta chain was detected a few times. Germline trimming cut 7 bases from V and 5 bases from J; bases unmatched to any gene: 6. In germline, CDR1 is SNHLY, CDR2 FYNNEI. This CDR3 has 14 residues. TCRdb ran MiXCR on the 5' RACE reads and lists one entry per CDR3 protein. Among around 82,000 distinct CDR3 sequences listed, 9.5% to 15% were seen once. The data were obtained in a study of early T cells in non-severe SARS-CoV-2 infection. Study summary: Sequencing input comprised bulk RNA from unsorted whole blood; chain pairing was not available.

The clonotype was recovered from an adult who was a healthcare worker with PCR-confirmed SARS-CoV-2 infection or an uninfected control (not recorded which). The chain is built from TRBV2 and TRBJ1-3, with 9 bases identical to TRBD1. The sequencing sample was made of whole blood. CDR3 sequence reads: CASKYGQGRNTIYF. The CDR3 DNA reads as TGTGCCAGCAAATACGGACAGGGGCGAAACACCATATATTTT.